The 22 T cell receptor beta chains below come from one sample, sequenced in a study of OX40 agonist ivuxolimab in advanced cancers. Method: immunoSEQ multiplex PCR; TCRdb's copy keeps in-frame clones and lacks some. This table holds roughly 86,000 clones, around nine tenths found once. The input for sequencing was CD4+ or CD8+ T cells sorted from blood, taken in a trial of the OX40 agonist ivuxolimab. The receptor source for this set is an adult with an advanced solid tumor such as melanoma, head and neck, liver or kidney cancer.

V usage is TRBV28 and J usage is TRBJ1-2; D possibly corresponds to TRBD1 (5 bases). Germline assignment: CDR1 MDHEN and CDR2 SYDVKM. With 2 bases removed from V and 8 bases from J, the gap between germline ends came to 15 bases. The CDR3 sequence is 14 residues long. CDR3 in amino acids: CASSLLQAGEGYTF. The CDR3 region has the DNA TGTGCCAGCAGTTTACTACAGGCAGGCGAAGGCTACACCTTC.

This chain uses TRBV28 with TRBJ2-3; no reliable D call. In germline, CDR1 is MDHEN, CDR2 SYDVKM. The CDR3 has 11 amino acids. V was trimmed by 3 bases and J by 3 bases, leaving 1 base between them. Here the CDR3 DNA reads TGTGCCAGCAGTTTTACAGATACGCAGTATTTT. It translates to CASSFTDTQYF.

This chain links TRBV7-2 with TRBJ2-5, with D perhaps given as TRBD1 or TRBD2 (5 bases each). The germline V and J ends were trimmed by 4 bases and 2 bases, with 17 bases remaining between them. CDR3 length: 16 amino acids. Germline V lookup: CDR1 SGHTA, CDR2 FQGNSA. CDR3 residues: CASSSIGHGAQETQYF. The CDR3, as DNA: TGTGCCAGCAGCTCAATAGGTCACGGGGCTCAAGAGACCCAGTACTTC. The full variable domain, rest sourced from reference TRBV7-2 and TRBJ2-5, is GAGVSQSPSNKVTEKGKDVELRCDPISGHTALYWYRQSLGQGLEFLIYFQGNSAPDKSGLPSDRFSAERTGGSVSTLTIQRTQQEDSAVYLCASSSIGHGAQETQYFGPGTRLLVL.

The V gene is TRBV7-9, the J gene TRBJ2-3, with D perhaps TRBD1 or TRBD2 (5 bases each). The CDR3 is 16 residues long. V lost 1 base to trimming and J lost 4 bases, with 15 bases between them. Germline V gene data show CDR1 as SEHNR and CDR2 as FQNEAQ (reference sequence). The CDR3: CASSLGRGLSSDTQYF. The DNA for the CDR3 is TGTGCCAGCAGCTTAGGTCGGGGCTTGTCATCAGATACGCAGTATTTT.

V gene TRBV30 combines with J gene TRBJ1-1; D is unclear. Trimming pared 3 bases from V and 6 bases from J, leaving 8 bases between. Germline CDR1 is GTSNPN and CDR2 is SVGIG (reference sequence). The CDR3 is made up of 11 amino acids. As DNA, the CDR3 is TGTGCCTGGAGGGGGAAGGCTGAAGCTTTCTTT. It translates to CAWRGKAEAFF. Using reference TRBV30 and TRBJ1-1 for the parts outside the CDR3, the full variable domain is SQTIHQWPATLVQPVGSPLSLECTVEGTSNPNLYWYRQAAGRGLQLLFYSVGIGQISSEVPQNLSASRPQDRQFILSSKKLLLSDSGFYLCAWRGKAEAFFGQGTRLTVV.

V gene TRBV7-9 combines with J gene TRBJ1-5; D not certain. Looked up from germline, CDR1 is SEHNR and CDR2 is FQNEAQ (reference sequence). V lost 5 bases to trimming and J lost 2 bases, with 10 bases between them. The CDR3 covers 14 residues. The CDR3 sequence is CASSQAQGNQPQHF. The DNA for the CDR3 is TGTGCCAGCAGCCAAGCTCAGGGCAATCAGCCCCAGCATTTT.

This chain links TRBV30 with TRBJ2-1, with 10 bases matching TRBD2. After removal of 3 bases from V and 3 bases from J, the junction contained 5 bases not matched to a gene. The CDR3 covers 15 residues. Germline V CDR1 and CDR2: GTSNPN, SVGIG (reference sequence). The CDR3 DNA reads TGTGCCTGGAGCCCCGGGACTAGCGACTACAATGAGCAGTTCTTC. Translating gives CAWSPGTSDYNEQFF.

This chain links TRBV5-4 with TRBJ1-1, with TRBD1 matching 7 bases. The CDR3 covers 14 residues. V dropped 4 bases and J dropped 4; count of bases not matched to a gene: 7. The germline gives CDR1 SGHNT, CDR2 YYREEE (reference sequence). The CDR3 DNA sequence: TGTGCCAGCAGCCTTCAACAGGGGTCCACTGAAGCTTTCTTT. Translating it yields CASSLQQGSTEAFF.

The genes are TRBV7-3 and TRBJ2-1, with D unclear. Looked up from germline, CDR1 is SGHTA and CDR2 is FQGTGA. The CDR3 has 14 amino acids. The V gene lost 6 bases and the J gene lost 0 bases, with 9 bases spanning the gap. CDR3 amino acids: CASSRSSSYNEQFF. In nucleotides, the CDR3 is TGTGCCAGCAGTCGGTCCTCCTCCTACAATGAGCAGTTCTTC.

Only one count was recorded for this clone. The gene calls are TRBV5-8 and TRBJ2-3, with D unclear. V was clipped by 2 bases and J by 2 bases, with 6 bases between them. From germline, CDR1 is SGHTS and CDR2 YDEGEE. The CDR3 length is 13 residues. CDR3 bases: TGTGCCAGCAGCTTTGGACCCACAGATACGCAGTATTTT. Its protein product is CASSFGPTDTQYF.

The table lists this clone with a few counts. CDR3 in amino acids: CASSAQYSNQPQHF. CDR3 nucleotide sequence: TGTGCCAGCAGTGCACAGTATTCTAATCAGCCCCAGCATTTT. The chain links TRBV2 to TRBJ1-5; D not resolved. Trimming took 4 bases from V and 4 from J, leaving 11 bases between them. Looked up from germline, CDR1 is SNHLY and CDR2 is FYNNEI. This CDR3 has 14 amino acids.

The chain links TRBV7-8 to TRBJ2-1; D might be TRBD2 (6 bases). V lost 5 bases, J lost 7 bases, and 24 bases lay in between. Germline CDR1 is SGHVS and CDR2 is FQNEAQ. The CDR3 covers 17 residues. The CDR3 nucleotides are TGTGCCAGCAGCCCCAGGCATACGAGCGGGTCAGAAAATGAGCAGTTCTTC. Encoded protein: CASSPRHTSGSENEQFF.

J is TRBJ2-2 and V is TRBV7-3; TRBD2 agrees at 10 bases. Trimming took 0 bases from V and 4 from J; bases not matched to a gene: 11. The CDR3 loop spans 19 amino acids. Germline CDR1 reads SGHTA; CDR2 reads FQGTGA. The CDR3 reads CASSLTASGRARGTGELFF. The DNA of the CDR3 is TGTGCCAGCAGCTTAACGGCCAGCGGGAGGGCCAGAGGCACCGGGGAGCTGTTTTTT.

The chain joins TRBV11-3 to TRBJ1-5, with TRBD1 as a possible D gene (5 bases). CDR1 and CDR2 (germline): SGHNT, YENEEA. CDR3 length equals 15 residues. The V end lost 5 bases, the J end lost 0 bases, and 11 bases lay between the germline ends. The CDR3 region is CASSHRRFSNQPQHF. The CDR3 region has the DNA TGTGCCAGCAGCCACAGGCGCTTTAGCAATCAGCCCCAGCATTTT. The full variable domain, with the rest looked up from reference TRBV11-3 and TRBJ1-5, is EAGVVQSPRYKIIEKKQPVAFWCNPISGHNTLYWYLQNLGQGPELLIRYENEEAVDDSQLPKDRFSAERLKGVDSTLKIQPAELGDSAVYLCASSHRRFSNQPQHFGDGTRLSIL.

The V call is TRBV7-2, the J call TRBJ2-2; 8 nucleotides line up with TRBD2. Germline values: CDR1 SGHTA, CDR2 FQGNSA. The junction had 8 bases not matched to a gene; V was cut back by 5 bases and J by 6 bases. The CDR3 runs 15 residues. The CDR3 nucleotides read TGTGCCAGCAGCCCCGGGACTAGGAGGCCCGGGGAGCTGTTTTTT. Protein product: CASSPGTRRPGELFF.

The rearrangement joins TRBV27 to TRBJ1-2, with 11 bases lining up with TRBD1. The germline gives CDR1 MNHEY, CDR2 SMNVEV (reference sequence). Trimming took 2 bases from V and 8 from J; bases not matched to a gene: 13. The CDR3 runs to 17 residues. CDR3 sequence: CASSLHRDRGSLEGYTF. CDR3 in DNA: TGTGCCAGCAGTTTACATCGGGACAGGGGGTCCCTTGAGGGCTACACCTTC.

CDR3 nucleotides: TGTGCCACCAGCAGAGATCTCGGGGCCTCCTACGAGCAGTACTTC. This encodes CATSRDLGASYEQYF. The rearrangement links TRBV15 to TRBJ2-7; D is tentatively TRBD1 or TRBD2 (5 bases each). V was shortened by 0 bases and J by 0 bases, with 9 bases between the two germline ends. The CDR3 length is 15 residues. Looked up from germline, CDR1 is LNHNV and CDR2 is YYDKDF (reference sequence).

The rearrangement uses TRBV6-1 and TRBJ1-2; D is possibly TRBD1 (5 bases). This CDR3 has 15 amino acids. The V end lost 0 bases, the J end lost 0 bases, and 8 bases lay between the germline ends. The V gene's germline CDR1 is MNHNS and CDR2 SASEGT. The DNA for the CDR3 is TGTGCCAGCAGTGAAGCTGTGACAGCTAACTATGGCTACACCTTC. Amino acid sequence: CASSEAVTANYGYTF.

The V call is TRBV19, the J call TRBJ1-6, with unresolved D. V lost 5 bases to trimming and J lost 6 bases, with 20 bases between them. CDR3 size: 17 residues. CDR1 LNHDA and CDR2 SQIVND come from the germline V gene (reference sequence). DNA for the CDR3: TGTGCCAGTAGTCCTAGGAACACTCAGTCTTTTAATTCACCCCTCCACTTT. The encoded protein is CASSPRNTQSFNSPLHF.

This clone came up once. This rearrangement joins TRBV7-9 to TRBJ2-2; 14 bases are shared with TRBD2. V gave up 3 bases and J gave up 4 bases; unmatched junction bases: 10. Germline lookup yields CDR1 SEHNR and CDR2 FQNEAQ (reference sequence). This CDR3 has 19 amino acids. The CDR3 spells CASSFPGLAGEGATGELFF. The DNA for the CDR3 is TGTGCCAGCAGCTTTCCGGGACTAGCGGGAGAAGGCGCCACCGGGGAGCTGTTTTTT.

This chain links TRBV28 with TRBJ1-4; D unresolved. This CDR3 is 16 amino acids long. V was trimmed by 5 bases and J by 7 bases, leaving 20 bases between them. The V gene's germline CDR1 is MDHEN and CDR2 SYDVKM. The DNA of the CDR3 is TGTGCCAGCAGTCCCGGTGCAGGACTTAACTCTGAAAAACTGTTTTTT. Amino acid sequence: CASSPGAGLNSEKLFF.

The chain uses TRBV28 and TRBJ1-5, with D unclear. V dropped 5 bases and J dropped 9 bases, with 17 bases sitting between them. CDR1 and CDR2 (germline): MDHEN, SYDVKM. This CDR3 has 14 residues. The CDR3 sequence: CASSPFGDGRPQHF. CDR3 coding DNA: TGTGCCAGCAGTCCCTTCGGCGATGGGAGGCCCCAGCATTTT.